This T cell receptor beta chain was observed in a study of T cell changes during pregnancy in multiple sclerosis (dated by TCRdb to between 2017 and 2020). In the study overall: The study examined how the T cell repertoire changed over the course of pregnancy in women with multiple sclerosis.

The library was made by the immunoSEQ multiplex PCR assay. The table comes from immuneACCESS by way of TCRdb, which keeps in-frame sequences with V and J called. Part of the clones is missing from these tables; in studies checked, under half for an unresolved V gene and the rest for unknown reasons. This sample gives 20,000 to 25,000 clones in total; roughly 80% of them show up just once. Around 14% of the sample is in the top ten clones. With regard to this clone: Its antigen is unknown. No per-base quality is available; no much larger clone lies one base away.

The sequencing here drew on CD8+ T cells from peripheral blood mononuclear cells, taken in the first trimester of pregnancy. The sequence was obtained from a female donor in good health, enrolled as a control in a pregnancy study.

The encoded CDR3 is CASSLRDSLNTEAFF. The bases read TGTGCCAGCAGTTTACGGGACTCCTTGAACACTGAAGCTTTCTTT. Rearrangement joined TRBV27 to TRBJ1-1, with TRBD1 tentatively as D gene (5 bases match). V is shortened by 2 bases, J by 0 bases, and the region joining them spans 10 bases. The CDR3 starts with the cysteine, ends with the phenylalanine, and has 15 residues. The CDR3 DNA has 45 bases and is translated from base 1. The germline V gene (reference sequence) sets CDR1 to MNHEY and CDR2 to SMNVEV.